Presented here are 2 T cell receptor beta chains from one specimen sequenced in a study of blood T cell repertoires in COVID-19. Here immunoSEQ multiplex PCR was the method, and the copy in TCRdb shows in-frame clones only, minus some. This sample yields 75,000 to 100,000 clones, of which about 76% are seen a single time; around 9.4% belongs to the top ten. Material: peripheral blood. Receptors originate from an elderly woman with acute or convalescent COVID-19.

The V gene is TRBV28, the J gene TRBJ2-6; the D gene is possibly TRBD2 (5 bases). Germline V gives CDR1 MDHEN, CDR2 SYDVKM. V was trimmed by 8 bases and J by 0 bases, leaving 11 bases between them. This CDR3 contains 15 residues. CDR3 region: CASGRDFSGANVLTF. The CDR3 nucleotides read TGTGCCAGCGGACGGGATTTCTCTGGGGCCAACGTCCTGACTTTC.

The rearrangement uses TRBV19 and TRBJ1-2; 7 bases are a match to TRBD1. Germline V gene data show CDR1 as LNHDA and CDR2 as SQIVND (reference sequence). V dropped 3 bases and J dropped 5; count of bases not matched to a gene: 9. There are 15 residues in the CDR3. Here the CDR3 reads CASSMRTGEKYGYTF. The CDR3 coding sequence is TGTGCCAGTAGTATGCGAACAGGGGAGAAGTATGGCTACACCTTC.